A selection of T cell receptor beta chains follows, all from one sample in a study of cytomegalovirus exposure and HLA in healthy donors. Some clones are missing from TCRdb's copy, which holds only in-frame ones; the method was immunoSEQ multiplex PCR. The table lists approximately 120,000 clones, around 72% of them singletons. Sequenced sample: PBMCs. Receptors originate from a man aged 30 to 45 in good health and CMV-seronegative. The conserved cysteine and the conserved F or W are not part of the CDR3 here. Each record gives: clone size, V gene, CDR3 protein. Clone size, where shown, is once, few, many, or a class for clones that have expanded.

few,TRBV18,ASSPPTGEGR
NA,TRBV5-6,ARVGDTIY
NA,TRBV9,ASSVTSTDTQY
NA,TRBV4-1,ASSQDRGFNYGYT
few,TRBV6-1,ASSESGPIYNEQF
NA,TRBV29-1,SVGQGVRGELF
NA,TRBV19,ASSIDPQGWSPLH
few,TRBV2,ASSRESETQY
once,TRBV6-5,ASSYSPGGVTGELF
NA,TRBV13,ASSLWGSSGGTDTQY
NA,TRBV23-1,ASSLTGSLNYEQY